This TCR beta chain was documented in a study of blood T cell repertoires in COVID-19 (dated by TCRdb to about 2020). In terms of the full investigation: Collaborator samples came from the United States, Italy and Spain and covered acute and convalescent phases of COVID-19. The material from the prospective study consisted of cDNA or gDNA derived from T cells, B-cell-depleted T cells, or PBMCs. Subjects who had been exposed to COVID-19, were actively infected with it, or had recovered from it provided the deeply sampled blood TCRbeta repertoires that made up the dataset. The repertoires were made available in a free public database intended to serve as a resource for research on the immune response to SARS-CoV-2. The samples were drawn from the first 160 participants of the ongoing ImmuneRACE study and from 1,254 subjects provided by 6 global collaborators. Nearly every sample came with metadata listing a de-identified subject ID, COVID-19 status, age in years and sex. Where available, HLA class I and class II types were taken from metadata supplied by the sample provider and were not determined by assay-based typing.

Here is what the overall study found, with its caveats: Clinical and demographic metadata were provided uncurated, with the amount varying by source and participant.

The immunoSEQ Assay, a bias-controlled multiplex PCR, was used to amplify TCRbeta CDR3 regions from genomic DNA. Regarding the original processing steps: The number of nucleated cells in each sample was estimated from the amplification of reference gene primers within the assay. To quantify the absolute abundance of each unique TCRbeta CDR3 rearrangement, sequence reads were collapsed and filtered. For each sample, productive Simpson clonality was calculated as the square root of Simpson's diversity index over productive rearrangements. TCRdb mirrors the immuneACCESS table, restricted to in-frame sequences. Some clones are absent from its copies; in checked studies, under half trace to an unresolved V gene, and the reason for the others is unknown. That table gives V, J and clone size, and the DNA gave D and trimming. For this sample the table gives over 200,000 clones, of which over 75% were detected only once. Roughly 5% of the sample goes to the ten largest clones.

Taken from cysteine to phenylalanine, the CDR3 has 15 residues. Only CDR3 DNA remains: 45 bases, in frame from the first base. Taken from the germline V gene, the CDR1 and CDR2 loops are SGHDT and YYEEEE. The V end gives up 4 bases and the J end 5 bases, leaving 5 bases in the junction not matched to a gene. The collaborating institutions used their own protocols to collect whole blood in K2EDTA tubes. For TCRbeta analysis, collaborators shipped samples as frozen whole blood, isolated PBMCs, or DNA extracted from either of those sample types. In regard to this clone: What this receptor recognizes is not known. No per-base quality is available; no much larger clone lies one base away.

This sequence was found in a woman aged 40 to 49 with acute or convalescent COVID-19. The sequencing sample was made of peripheral blood. This sequence uses TRBV5-6 and TRBJ2-1; TRBD2 agrees with 11 junctional bases. The CDR3 region: CASSLGLAGNNEQFF. In nucleotides, the sequence is TGTGCCAGCAGCCTCGGACTAGCGGGTAACAATGAGCAGTTCTTC.